These T cell receptor beta chains were read from a single sample in a study of cytomegalovirus exposure and HLA in healthy donors. The data were produced by immunoSEQ multiplex PCR, yet TCRdb's version contains in-frame clones alone and is incomplete. The table records over 150,000 clones, about 84% of them present only once. The sequencing input was PBMCs. The receptors were sampled from a woman between 40 and 55 years old in good health and CMV-seropositive. Both conserved end residues are part of each CDR3. D genes are given only for firm matches. The size entry is marked missing in some rows and otherwise reads once, few, many or a size class.

D	V	size	J	DNA	CDR3
.	TRBV5-1	.	TRBJ2-1	TGCGCCAGCAGCTTGCCTGACAATGAGCAGTTCTTC	CASSLPDNEQFF
TRBD1	TRBV4-1	.	TRBJ2-2	TGCGCCAGCAGTCTCGGGACAGCGAACACCGGGGAGCTGTTTTTT	CASSLGTANTGELFF
TRBD1	TRBV19	.	TRBJ1-4	TGTGCCAGTCGGGACAGGGATTTGAGTACTGAAAAACTGTTTTTT	CASRDRDLSTEKLFF
.	TRBV5-1	.	TRBJ1-1	TGCGCCAGCAGCCCCGGGATGGGAGCTTTCTTT	CASSPGMGAFF
.	TRBV5-5	.	TRBJ2-3	TGTGCCAGCAGCTTCGGCACAGATACGCAGTATTTT	CASSFGTDTQYF
.	TRBV29-1	.	TRBJ1-2	TGCAGCGTTGAGTATACAGCACCCTATGGCTACACCTTC	CSVEYTAPYGYTF
.	TRBV5-1	.	TRBJ2-5	TGCGCCAGCAGCTTGGGGGGAGGCTACTGGGAGACCCAGTACTTC	CASSLGGGYWETQYF
.	TRBV28	.	TRBJ2-7	TGTGCCAGCAATCCAACCTCCCGGGGGTCCCTGGACGAGCAGTACTTC	CASNPTSRGSLDEQYF
TRBD2	TRBV10-1	.	TRBJ2-3	TGCGCCAGCAGTGATTCGCGGGAGCCCCTAGTTACAGATACGCAGTATTTT	CASSDSREPLVTDTQYF
.	TRBV6-5	.	TRBJ1-4	TGTGCCAGCAGCTATACGATAAATGAAAAACTGTTTTTT	CASSYTINEKLFF
TRBD2	TRBV13	once	TRBJ2-1	TGTGCCAGCAGCTGGGGACTAGCGGGAGTATCAAGCTCCTACAATGAGCAGTTCTTC	CASSWGLAGVSSSYNEQFF
.	TRBV5-4	once	TRBJ2-7	TGTGCCAGCAGCTTGTCACGGGGAACCTACGAGCAGTACTTC	CASSLSRGTYEQYF
.	TRBV29-1	few	TRBJ2-7	TGCAGCGCCCGCCATGAGAGCTCCTACGAGCAGTACTTC	CSARHESSYEQYF
.	TRBV27	.	TRBJ2-7	TGTGCCAGCAGTAAACGAAAAGGGGACTACGAGCAGTACTTC	CASSKRKGDYEQYF
TRBD1	TRBV7-6	.	TRBJ1-4	TGTGCCAGCAGCTTGGCCCAGGGGGCTAATGAAAAACTGTTTTTT	CASSLAQGANEKLFF
TRBD1	TRBV11-2	.	TRBJ1-5	TGTGCCAGCAGCCCCGGGACAGGGGAAGGTCAGCCCCAGCATTTT	CASSPGTGEGQPQHF
TRBD1	TRBV30	.	TRBJ2-7	TGTGCCTGGAGCCGGCAGGGGGCGTCCTCCTACGAGCAGTACTTC	CAWSRQGASSYEQYF
.	TRBV19	.	TRBJ1-2	TGTGCCAGTAGATATCCAACAGACAACTATGGCTACACCTTC	CASRYPTDNYGYTF
TRBD1	TRBV28	.	TRBJ1-2	TGTGCCAGCAGTCCCCGACAGGGGCGCCATGGCTACACCTTC	CASSPRQGRHGYTF
.	TRBV29-1	.	TRBJ1-1	TGCAGCGTCACGATGGGGCCCCGGAACACTGAAGCTTTCTTT	CSVTMGPRNTEAFF
.	TRBV18	.	TRBJ2-5	TGTGCCAGCTCACCCCAAGGACAGACAGCTGAGACCCAGTACTTC	CASSPQGQTAETQYF
TRBD1	TRBV7-6	.	TRBJ2-2	TGTGCCAGCAGCCTACAGGGGGAGTGGGCCGGGGAGCTGTTTTTT	CASSLQGEWAGELFF
TRBD2	TRBV6-1	.	TRBJ2-7	TGTGCCAGCAGTGAGGACGGGAGGTCTACCTACGAGCAGTACTTC	CASSEDGRSTYEQYF
.	TRBV12-5	.	TRBJ2-7	TGTGCTAGTGGTCTGGTTATTTCGGGACACCATTACGAGCAGTACTTC	CASGLVISGHHYEQYF
.	TRBV27	.	TRBJ2-2	TGTGCCAGCAGTCAGAACACCGGGGAGCTGTTTTTT	CASSQNTGELFF
TRBD1	TRBV27	.	TRBJ2-7	TGTGCCAGCAGTCCCCCGGGACAGTGGGTCTACGAGCAGTACTTC	CASSPPGQWVYEQYF
TRBD2	TRBV30	.	TRBJ2-7	TGTGCCCTGGTGGCTAGCGGGGGGGGGTACGAGCAGTACTTC	CALVASGGGYEQYF
.	TRBV11-3	.	TRBJ2-4	TGTGCCAGCAGCTCACAGGGTACGAAAAACATTCAGTACTTC	CASSSQGTKNIQYF
.	TRBV7-9	.	TRBJ1-4	TGTGCCAGCAGCGAGGGTGGGGGACTGAGTAATGAAAAACTGTTTTTT	CASSEGGGLSNEKLFF
TRBD2	TRBV5-1	.	TRBJ2-1	TGCGCCAGCAGCCTCCCTGGACTAGCGGGAGCTGAGCAGTTCTTC	CASSLPGLAGAEQFF
TRBD2	TRBV5-1	once	TRBJ2-1	TGCGCCAGCAGCTCGACCGGACTAGCGGGAGTGGGAGAATACAATGAGCAGTTCTTC	CASSSTGLAGVGEYNEQFF
.	TRBV5-1	.	TRBJ2-2	TGCGCCAGCAGCTTGTCGGGAACGAACACCGGGGAGCTGTTTTTT	CASSLSGTNTGELFF
TRBD1	TRBV19	once	TRBJ2-3	TGTGCCAGTAGTATTCAGGGGGTTGATACGCAGTATTTT	CASSIQGVDTQYF
.	TRBV7-3	few	TRBJ2-1	TGTGCCAGCAGGCCAGGGGCGGGAGAGGGTGAGCAGTTCTTC	CASRPGAGEGEQFF
.	TRBV7-2	.	TRBJ2-7	TGTGCCAGCAGCTTAACCAGCGGCTCCTACGAGCAGTACTTC	CASSLTSGSYEQYF
TRBD2	TRBV7-9	.	TRBJ2-1	TGTGCCAGCAGCCGAGGACTAGCGGGATCCCTCTCCTACAATGAGCAGTTCTTC	CASSRGLAGSLSYNEQFF
TRBD1	TRBV9	.	TRBJ1-1	TGTGCCAGCAGCCCCCGGGGACAGGGTTCAACTGAAGCTTTCTTT	CASSPRGQGSTEAFF
TRBD1	TRBV27	.	TRBJ2-7	TGTGCCAGCAGCGGGGACAGCCGGAGCTCCTACGAGCAGTACTTC	CASSGDSRSSYEQYF
TRBD1	TRBV5-8	.	TRBJ1-1	TGTGCCAGCAGCTTGGACAGGGGGGGCCCTGAAGCTTTCTTT	CASSLDRGGPEAFF
TRBD1	TRBV27	.	TRBJ1-5	TGTGCCAGGGGGACAGGCTCGGCGGGTCAGCCCCAGCATTTT	CARGTGSAGQPQHF
.	TRBV4-1	.	TRBJ2-7	TGCGCCAGCAGCCAAGACGGGGTTTCCTACGAGCAGTACTTC	CASSQDGVSYEQYF
.	TRBV5-1	.	TRBJ2-3	TGCGCCAGCAGTCCCAAGCGGGCCAGCTTAGATACGCAGTATTTT	CASSPKRASLDTQYF
.	TRBV19	.	TRBJ2-7	TGTGCCAGTAGTATAGAGGTAGCGGCAACCTACGAGCAGTACTTC	CASSIEVAATYEQYF
.	TRBV18	.	TRBJ2-3	TGTGCCAGCTCAAAGACAGACACTAGCACAGATACGCAGTATTTT	CASSKTDTSTDTQYF
TRBD2	TRBV2	.	TRBJ2-3	TGTGCCAGCTCAGCCGGGACTAGCGGGAGAAAGGGGACAGATACGCAGTATTTT	CASSAGTSGRKGTDTQYF
TRBD1	TRBV5-1	.	TRBJ2-4	TGCGCCAGCAGCTTGGGGCAGGGGGCAAACATTCAGTACTTC	CASSLGQGANIQYF